Shown below are 25 T cell receptor beta chains from a single sample sequenced in a study. TCRdb re-called the 5' RACE reads through MiXCR, storing one row per CDR3 protein. The table records 50,000 to 70,000 distinct CDR3 sequences, about 20% of them present only once. The sorted Tregs were CD4+CD25+CD127-/low cells. The specimen was tumor-infiltrating Tregs sorted from the breast tumor. The source of these receptors is a female donor with breast cancer.

This chain connects TRBV6-5 to TRBJ2-3; maybe TRBD2 (6 bases). Deletions cut 2 bases from V and 2 bases from J, with 11 bases between. The CDR3 spans 15 residues. The germline V gene has CDR1 MNHEY and CDR2 SVGAGI. The CDR3 coding sequence is TGTGCCAGCAGTTACCGAGGAGGGGCCACAGATACGCAGTATTTT. Residues: CASSYRGGATDTQYF.

In its sample, this clonotype was seen a few times. The chain recombines TRBV5-4 with TRBJ2-1; D is perhaps TRBD1 or TRBD2 (5 bases each). Germline CDR1 SGHNT, CDR2 YYREEE (reference sequence). V lost 5 bases, J lost 3 bases, and 12 bases lay in between. The CDR3 consists of 14 residues. The CDR3: CASSRRDVYNEQFF. DNA for the CDR3: TGTGCCAGCAGTCGCCGGGACGTCTACAATGAGCAGTTCTTC.

The chain combines TRBV29-1 with TRBJ1-2; D remains ambiguous. V lost 4 bases to trimming and J lost 8 bases, with 14 bases between them. Germline CDR1 reads SQVTM; CDR2 reads ANQGSEA. This CDR3 has 12 residues. The CDR3 region is CSVGTADSGYTF. In nucleotides, the CDR3 is TGCAGCGTTGGAACAGCAGATTCAGGCTACACCTTC.

On this clonotype: A much larger clone is a single base away; this may be a read error. This rearrangement joins TRBV20-1 to TRBJ2-1, with 8 bases fitting TRBD2. Germline CDR1 DFQATT, CDR2 SNEGSKA (reference sequence). The CDR3 has 13 residues. CDR3 sequence: CVGASGSTVEQLF. The CDR3 bases are TGCGTGGGCGCTAGCGGGTCGACGGTAGAGCAGCTCTTC.

The rearrangement links TRBV6-2 or TRBV6-3 to TRBJ2-1; 8 bases align to TRBD2. The CDR3 sequence is 15 residues long. The V and J ends lost 0 bases and 7 bases, in that order; junction bases with no gene match: 5. Germline V gene data show CDR1 as MNHEY and CDR2 as SVGEGT. The CDR3 reads CASSYSATSENEQFF. CDR3 sequence (DNA): TGTGCCAGCAGTTACTCGGCGACTAGCGAAAATGAGCAGTTCTTC.

V gene TRBV7-2 combines with J gene TRBJ1-2; the D gene is possibly TRBD1 (5 bases). V lost 1 base to trimming and J lost 7 bases, with 13 bases between them. Germline-derived CDR1 and CDR2 are SGHTA and FQGNSA. This CDR3 is built from 14 residues. The CDR3 loop reads CASSLGRGEVGYTF. DNA of the CDR3: TGTGCCAGCAGCTTAGGGCGGGGGGAGGTTGGCTACACCTTC.

This clonotype was detected a few times. The rearrangement uses TRBV5-4 and TRBJ2-1, with 11 positions matching TRBD2. There are 15 residues in the CDR3. In germline, CDR1 is SGHNT, CDR2 YYREEE (reference sequence). With 5 bases clipped from V and 7 bases from J, the junction kept 8 bases outside the gene matches. The CDR3 loop is CASRRTSGRENEQFF. DNA of the CDR3: TGTGCCAGCAGGCGAACTAGCGGGAGAGAGAATGAGCAGTTCTTC.

The V and J genes are TRBV5-1 and TRBJ2-7; the match to TRBD1 covers 10 bases. Per germline, CDR1 SGHRS and CDR2 YFSETQ. The trim removed 0 bases at V and 4 bases at J, leaving 7 bases unmatched. CDR3 length: 16 residues. The CDR3 here is CASSLGGQGNRYEQYF. CDR3 sequence (DNA): TGCGCCAGCAGCTTGGGGGGACAGGGGAATCGGTACGAGCAGTACTTC.

V is TRBV5-5 and J is TRBJ2-3, with D possibly being TRBD1 (5 bases). The CDR3 consists of 14 residues. Trimming took 0 bases from V and 5 from J, leaving 10 bases between them. The V gene's germline CDR1 is SGHKS and CDR2 YYEKEE (reference sequence). The chain's CDR3 is CASSLDQGIDTQYF. In DNA, the CDR3 is TGTGCCAGCAGCTTGGACCAGGGCATAGATACGCAGTATTTT.

This clonotype has at least ten counts. The chain uses TRBV6-6 and TRBJ2-5, with D uncertain. V shed 8 bases and J shed 2 bases, with 6 bases lying between them. The CDR3 totals 11 residues. The V gene's germline CDR1 is MNHNY and CDR2 SVGAGI (reference sequence). The chain's CDR3 is CASGPQETQYF. Here the CDR3 DNA reads TGTGCCAGCGGTCCTCAAGAGACCCAGTACTTC.

The chain links TRBV7-8 to TRBJ2-1; 8 bases align to TRBD2. CDR3 length: 14 amino acids. Trimming cost V 4 bases and J 3 bases; bases outside gene matches: 2. In germline, CDR1 is SGHVS, CDR2 FQNEAQ. The DNA of the CDR3 is TGTGCCAGCAGCTCCCTAGCGGGCTACAATGAGCAGTTCTTC. Translating gives CASSSLAGYNEQFF.

The chain carries TRBV5-1 and TRBJ2-7; maybe TRBD1 (6 bases). This CDR3 spans 15 amino acids. V dropped 0 bases and J dropped 3 bases, with 13 bases sitting between them. The germline gives CDR1 SGHRS, CDR2 YFSETQ. This chain's CDR3 is CASSLAGAQGYEQYF. CDR3 coding DNA: TGCGCCAGCAGCTTGGCAGGGGCGCAGGGCTACGAGCAGTACTTC.

V gene TRBV28 combines with J gene TRBJ2-7, with a tentative D call TRBD2 (6 bases). V was clipped by 7 bases and J by 2 bases, with 18 bases between them. Germline assignment: CDR1 MDHEN and CDR2 SYDVKM. CDR3 length: 15 residues. The CDR3 sequence: CASTSPWGVTYEQYF. DNA of the CDR3: TGTGCCAGCACCTCTCCCTGGGGGGTTACCTACGAGCAGTACTTC.

The DNA for the CDR3 is TGCGCCAGCAGCTTGACTCTAGCGGGAGTCGCCGGGGAGCTGTTTTTT. Residues: CASSLTLAGVAGELFF. The chain has TRBV5-1 and TRBJ2-2; 10 nucleotides match TRBD2. The CDR3 runs to 16 residues. Germline CDR1 and CDR2: SGHRS and YFSETQ. Trimming cost V 1 base and J 6 bases; bases outside gene matches: 6.

Regarding this clonotype: Relative to the germline gene, one junction end is altered; a read error may explain this. This chain uses TRBV20-1 with TRBJ1-1, with D tentatively TRBD1 (5 bases). This CDR3 spans 12 amino acids. Germline V gene data show CDR1 as DFQATT and CDR2 as SNEGSKA (reference sequence). The CDR3 DNA sequence: TGCAGTGCTCTGGGACCCAACACTGAAGTTTTCTTT. Amino acid sequence: CSALGPNTEVFF.

The chain couples TRBV5-1 to TRBJ2-6; no firm D call. Between the trimmed V and J ends, which lost 2 bases and 4 bases, there was a span of 7 bases. This CDR3 is built from 14 residues. The germline V gene encodes CDR1 SGHRS and CDR2 YFSETQ. As DNA, the CDR3 is TGCGCCAGCAGCTTTGATCCCGGGGCCAACGTCCTGACTTTC. Protein product: CASSFDPGANVLTF.

This clonotype was detected only a few times. In DNA form, the CDR3 reads TGTGCCGTACCCGGACCATGGAACACCGGGGAGCTGTTTTTT. This translates into CAVPGPWNTGELFF. The chain has TRBV30 and TRBJ2-2, with D unclear. In germline, CDR1 is GTSNPN, CDR2 SVGIG (reference sequence). The CDR3 length is 14 residues. Trimming stripped 8 bases from V and 1 base from J, with 14 bases between.

The rearrangement uses TRBV5-1 and TRBJ1-2; no definite D call. The V gene lost 3 bases and the J gene lost 0 bases, with 9 bases spanning the gap. This CDR3 has 14 residues. The germline V gene encodes CDR1 SGHRS and CDR2 YFSETQ. The CDR3 coding sequence is TGCGCCAGCAGCTCAGCGAGTTCTAACTATGGCTACACCTTC. It codes for CASSSASSNYGYTF.

This clonotype was observed at least ten times. The chain joins TRBV7-2 to TRBJ1-5; weak D call: TRBD1 (5 bases). This CDR3 has 15 residues. Per germline, CDR1 SGHTA and CDR2 FQGNSA. V lost 5 bases and J 3 bases, leaving 14 bases between the germline ends. CDR3 in amino acids: CASSPAGTLNQPQHF. CDR3 bases: TGTGCCAGCAGCCCAGCGGGGACCCTCAATCAGCCCCAGCATTTT.

This clonotype has a handful of counts. This rearrangement joins TRBV7-3 to TRBJ2-7; D is possibly TRBD1 or TRBD2 (5 bases each). CDR3 length equals 13 residues. Germline CDR1 is SGHTA and CDR2 is FQGTGA. Deletions cut 2 bases from V and 4 bases from J, with 9 bases between. In DNA form, the CDR3 reads TGTGCCAGCAGCTTAGGGACGTTATACGAGCAGTACTTC. Protein sequence: CASSLGTLYEQYF.

This clonotype showed up many times. V is TRBV7-3 and J is TRBJ2-3, with unresolved D. The V end was cut by 3 bases, the J end by 2 bases, with 6 bases between. This CDR3 has 13 residues. Per the germline V gene, CDR1 is SGHTA and CDR2 is FQGTGA. The CDR3 is CASSLDLTDTQYF. As DNA, the CDR3 is TGTGCCAGCAGCTTGGACCTCACAGATACGCAGTATTTT. The full variable domain, its missing parts supplied by reference TRBV7-3 and TRBJ2-3, is GAGVSQTPSNKVTEKGKYVELRCDPISGHTALYWYRQSLGQGPEFLIYFQGTGAADDSGLPNDRFFAVRPEGSVSTLKIQRTERGDSAVYLCASSLDLTDTQYFGPGTRLTVL.

This clonotype was detected only a few times. The chain couples TRBV24-1 to TRBJ2-7, with TRBD1 identical over 9 bases. CDR3 length: 14 residues. Germline V gives CDR1 KGHDR, CDR2 SFDVKD. The junction had 5 bases not matched to a gene; V was cut back by 2 bases and J by 7 bases. In nucleotides, the CDR3 is TGTGCCACCAGTGATTCACAGGGGGCAAGGGAGCAGTACTTC. Protein: CATSDSQGAREQYF.

This clonotype showed up many times. This chain connects TRBV12-3 or TRBV12-4 to TRBJ2-1; 8 nucleotides match TRBD2. Trimming cost V 6 bases and J 7 bases; bases outside gene matches: 11. This CDR3 is built from 15 residues. Here the CDR3 DNA reads TGTGCCAGCAGGGCCCGCGGGAGGCCGGGGAATGAGCAGTTCTTC. Protein product: CASRARGRPGNEQFF.

There are a few counts of this clonotype. The chain recombines TRBV20-1 with TRBJ2-1, with TRBD1 matching 7 bases. This CDR3 spans 14 amino acids. J lost 7 bases, V lost 3 bases, and 9 bases had no gene match. Germline V CDR1 and CDR2: DFQATT, SNEGSKA (reference sequence). The CDR3 sequence is CSASRDSHFNEQFF. CDR3 coding DNA: TGCAGTGCTAGCCGGGACAGCCACTTTAATGAGCAGTTCTTC.

The CDR3 region has the DNA TGTGCCAGCAGTTATTCCTTTAGCGCGAGAGATACGCAGTATTTT. The encoded protein is CASSYSFSARDTQYF. This chain uses TRBV6-2 or TRBV6-3 with TRBJ2-3, with D possibly matching TRBD2 (5 bases). V was clipped by 3 bases and J by 5 bases, with 15 bases between them. The CDR3 has 15 residues. Germline CDR1 is MNHEY and CDR2 is SVGEGT.